This entry concerns a single T cell receptor (beta chain). Antigen: not known. Expressed TCRB transcripts were sequenced after all isolated RNA was converted to cDNA. Repertoires were generated with immunoSEQ multiplex PCR, while TCRdb's copy carries only in-frame clones and drops some. The sample lists roughly 280,000 clones, roughly a quarter occurring once. This record comes from a study of beta chain features in type 1 diabetes. Points from the study as a whole: Comparison showed that naive, central memory and Treg TCRB repertoires appeared more similar among patients than among healthy donors. Patients with type 1 diabetes carried fewer insertions and had more deletions at their VDJ junctions. Among patients with Type 1 diabetes, TCRB CDR3s were moderately but significantly shorter in every one of the four CD4+ subsets.

Sequences were obtained from naive CD4+ T cells from blood. This receptor was taken from a woman aged 25 to 39 with type 1 diabetes.

The CDR3 sequence: CASSLIVRGGYTF. Here the CDR3 DNA reads TGTGCCAGCAGCTTAATTGTTAGAGGTGGCTACACCTTC. V usage is TRBV7-2 and J usage is TRBJ1-2; D gene ambiguous. This CDR3 is 13 amino acids long. CDR1 is SGHTA and CDR2 is FQGNSA in the germline V gene. V lost 2 bases and J lost 7, with 11 bases in between.